The sequence of this TCR beta chain was determined in a study of CD8 T cells in ankylosing spondylitis. Study findings and constraints: It was reported that disease-linked clones were significantly enriched in matched ankylosing spondylitis synovial fluid.

In its sample, this clonotype was seen many times. Its antigen is currently unknown. From the 5' RACE reads, TCRdb called clonotypes with MiXCR, one entry per CDR3 protein. The sample has fewer than 200,000 distinct CDR3 sequences, 15% to 20% seen once. V dropped 3 bases and J dropped 5; count of bases not matched to a gene: 6. The CDR3 runs to 16 residues. The specimen sequenced was blood, either unsorted or a sorted T cell fraction (not recorded which). This chain joins TRBV12-3 or TRBV12-4 and TRBJ2-1, with 11 bases identical to TRBD2. The receptor's source is a male donor between 10 and 30 years old with ankylosing spondylitis or in good health (not recorded which). The CDR3 sequence is CASSLRGLADNNEQFF. CDR3 DNA sequence: TGTGCCAGCAGTTTGAGGGGACTAGCGGATAACAATGAGCAGTTCTTC.